This TCR beta chain was identified during a study of cytomegalovirus exposure and HLA in healthy donors. Study-wide results and limits: In a later analysis, productive TCRs from donors in an Asian-associated ancestry cluster reportedly carried fewer N-insertions than the cohort mean. What TCR beta sequences reportedly achieved was accurate prediction of HLA-A and HLA-B alleles in most subjects. Data from an earlier analysis indicated that most TCR beta V segments were productive either about 90% or about 30% of the time. In a later analysis, parvovirus B19, influenza, CMV and Epstein-Barr virus appeared linked to several top co-occurrence clusters.

The PCR ran on 60 Vbeta and 13 Jbeta primers. Clones were read by immunoSEQ multiplex PCR, and TCRdb kept only the in-frame ones, dropping some. The sample contains about 88,000 clones, 65% to 80% of which appear only once. The J segment lost 5 bases and the V segment lost 4 bases, leaving 7 bases of the junction unmatched. This CDR3 is 15 amino acids long. Germline V gives CDR1 MDHEN, CDR2 SYDVKM. This clone occurred once. Its antigen is not identified. This clonotype was obtained from a woman under 30 in good health and CMV-seropositive. V is TRBV28 and J is TRBJ2-7; 11 nucleotides agree with TRBD2. Source material: PBMCs. The CDR3 is CASSYASGRFNEQYF. CDR3 DNA: TGTGCCAGCAGTTATGCTAGCGGGAGGTTTAACGAGCAGTACTTC.